This T cell receptor (beta chain) was identified during a study of blood T cell repertoires in COVID-19. Across the whole study: Collection of acute and convalescent COVID-19 samples took place in the United States, Italy and Spain. PBMCs, B-cell-depleted T cells, or T cells were the source of the cDNA or gDNA that made up the material.

Study processing details: Counts of nucleated cells, estimated from reference gene primer amplification, were obtained. Using immunoSEQ multiplex PCR, the repertoire was profiled, and TCRdb retains in-frame clones only, with some absent. That table gives V, J and clone size, and the DNA gave D and trimming. The sample has 100,000 to 150,000 clones; roughly four fifths are singletons. Followed longitudinally, the Seattle patients had been enrolled during active infection. The V gene end was trimmed by 8 bases and the J gene end by 4 bases; junction bases not matched to a gene: 17. This CDR3 contains 16 residues. The germline gives CDR1 MNHNY, CDR2 SVGAGI (reference sequence).

This chain links TRBV6-6 with TRBJ2-7, with 7 positions matching TRBD1. The clonotype originates from a man aged 25 to 45 with COVID-19, enrolled during active disease. The sequencing input was peripheral blood. The CDR3, as DNA: TGTGCCAGCTCTAAGGGGGCGCTTTGGGATAGGTACGAGCAGTACTTC. As protein: CASSKGALWDRYEQYF.